This note documents a single TCR beta chain sequence. Its antigen remains unidentified. Libraries were prepared by immunoSEQ multiplex PCR; TCRdb keeps only in-frame clonotypes and omits some of them. The sample holds 240,000 or so clones, about 80% seen once. After removal of 5 bases from V and 2 bases from J, the junction contained 8 bases not matched to a gene. The V gene's germline CDR1 is SEHNR and CDR2 FQNEAQ (reference sequence). The CDR3 loop spans 17 amino acids. This sample stems from a study of Tregs in tolerant kidney transplant recipients. Overall study results and limits: The small number of patients limits these findings pending further validation.

The receptor comes from a human donor in good health. V gene TRBV7-9 combines with J gene TRBJ1-4; 10 nucleotides agree with TRBD1. The sample consisted of CD4+ T cells from blood. The CDR3 DNA is TGTGCCAGCAGCGCCTGGACAGGGGGTCGGACTAATGAAAAACTGTTTTTT. Residues: CASSAWTGGRTNEKLFF.